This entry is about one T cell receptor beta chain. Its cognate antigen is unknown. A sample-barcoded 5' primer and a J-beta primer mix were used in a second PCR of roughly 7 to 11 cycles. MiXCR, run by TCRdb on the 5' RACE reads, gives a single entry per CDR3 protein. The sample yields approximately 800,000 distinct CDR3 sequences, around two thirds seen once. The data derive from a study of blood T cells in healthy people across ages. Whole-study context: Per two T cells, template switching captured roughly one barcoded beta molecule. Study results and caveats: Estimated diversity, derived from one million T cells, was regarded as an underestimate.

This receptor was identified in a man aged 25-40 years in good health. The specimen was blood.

As DNA, the CDR3 is TGCAGTGCTAGAAGACTAGCGGGGTTGGAGACCCAGTACTTC. Its translation is CSARRLAGLETQYF. The chain uses TRBV20-1 and TRBJ2-5; 11 bases map to TRBD2. CDR3 size: 14 residues. Germline values: CDR1 DFQATT, CDR2 SNEGSKA (reference sequence). The ends lost 2 bases at V and 5 bases at J; junction bases unmatched: 4.